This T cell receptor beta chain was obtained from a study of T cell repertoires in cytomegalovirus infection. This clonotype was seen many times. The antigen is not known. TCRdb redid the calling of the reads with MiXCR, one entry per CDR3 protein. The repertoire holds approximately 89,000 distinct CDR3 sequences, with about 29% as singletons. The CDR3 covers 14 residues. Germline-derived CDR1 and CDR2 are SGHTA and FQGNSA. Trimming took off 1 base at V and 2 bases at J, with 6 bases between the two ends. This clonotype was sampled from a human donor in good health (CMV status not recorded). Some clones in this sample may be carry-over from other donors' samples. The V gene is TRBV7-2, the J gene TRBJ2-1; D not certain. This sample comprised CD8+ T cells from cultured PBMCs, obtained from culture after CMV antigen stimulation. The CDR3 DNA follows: TGTGCCAGCAGCTTAGAGGCAGCCTACAATGAGCAGTTCTTC. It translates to CASSLEAAYNEQFF.